This entry lists 3 T cell receptor beta chains sequenced from one sample in a study of spatial heterogeneity in lung cancer. General study points: Expanded alpha and beta TCR counts within tumors tracked tumor mutation counts.

TCRdb re-called the 5' RACE reads with MiXCR, one entry per CDR3 protein. The sample gives approximately 4,900 distinct CDR3 sequences, less than 35% of which show up once; about 28% is in the top ten. Their cognate antigens are unknown. The sample's time point: sample taken at primary tumor resection. The specimen was lung tumor tissue, collected at surgery. The receptors come from a female donor with early-stage non-small cell lung cancer.

This clonotype counts as medium-sized (0.01 to 0.1%). The V and J genes are TRBV2 and TRBJ2-4; D is ambiguous. The ends were cut back, 4 bases at V and 3 bases at J, with 13 bases in the middle. The CDR3 has 15 amino acids. CDR1 SNHLY and CDR2 FYNNEI come from the germline V gene. This CDR3 reads CASSASGVGKNIQYF. The CDR3, as DNA: TGTGCCAGCAGTGCTTCAGGAGTGGGCAAAAACATTCAGTACTTC. Full variable domain (outside the CDR3, taken from reference TRBV2 and TRBJ2-4): EPEVTQTPSHQVTQMGQEVILRCVPISNHLYFYWYRQILGQKVEFLVSFYNNEISEKSEIFDDQFSVERPDGSNFTLKIRSTKLEDSAMYFCASSASGVGKNIQYFGAGTRLSVL.

This clonotype is large (0.1 to 1%). The V and J genes are TRBV5-1 and TRBJ2-3; 8 positions agree with TRBD2. There are 14 residues in the CDR3. V was pared by 4 bases and J by 1 base, with 2 bases of the junction left unmatched. In germline, CDR1 is SGHRS, CDR2 YFSETQ. CDR3 DNA sequence: TGCGCCAGCAGCCTTAGCGGGGGCACAGATACGCAGTATTTT. Its protein is CASSLSGGTDTQYF. The whole variable domain, filled in from reference TRBV5-1 and TRBJ2-3, reads KAGVTQTPRYLIKTRGQQVTLSCSPISGHRSVSWYQQTPGQGLQFLFEYFSETQRNKGNFPGRFSGRQFSNSRSEMNVSTLELGDSALYLCASSLSGGTDTQYFGPGTRLTVL.

The chain uses TRBV7-9 and TRBJ2-3; D ambiguous. CDR1 and CDR2 (germline): SEHNR, FQNEAQ (reference sequence). V lost 1 base and J 1 base, leaving 9 bases between the germline ends. This CDR3 region has 15 residues. Written as DNA, the CDR3 is TGTGCCAGCAGCTTAGGACTTCGGGGCACAGATACGCAGTATTTT. Its protein is CASSLGLRGTDTQYF.